This record covers a single T cell receptor beta chain. This clone was observed a handful of times. Its antigen is still unknown. Base-call qualities are not available, and no considerably larger clone is one nucleotide away. The entire amount of isolated RNA was reverse transcribed using the High Capacity cDNA Reverse Transcription Kit, so the sequenced TCRB transcripts were expressed ones. Naive, central memory and regulatory T cell samples underwent deep immunoSEQ sequencing, averaging around 4 million total reads per sample. After sorted cells were lysed in RLT buffer, RNA was extracted with DNase-treated RNeasy Micro or Mini kits, with the choice depending on cell number. To prevent cross-contamination, every cell subset was processed on its own, while patient and healthy donor samples were processed together. TCRB sequences were amplified from cDNA with the immunoSEQ multiplex PCR, producing 87-bp fragments spanning the CDR3 region. Sequencing of the amplicons was done on the Illumina HiSeq platform. The authors' pipeline ran thus. Synthetic template baselines were used to correct PCR bias computationally, reads within Hamming distance 2 were collapsed, and singletons that could not be merged were discarded. Reads were aligned to IMGT to assign V, D and J genes, CDR3 length, and insertions or deletions at six rearrangement sites. Within each subset, clonotype counts were normalized to the number of sorted cells before true diversity and Gini coefficients were calculated with the tcR R package. Repertoire sharing was quantified using the overlap coefficient calculated on TCRB nucleotide sequences. TCRdb re-hosts the immuneACCESS table, in-frame sequences only. Its copies lack some clones; in the studies checked, an unresolved V gene accounts for under half of them, and the cause for the rest is not known. V and J calls and clone size are given by that table; D and trimming were obtained from the DNA. This sample lists 150,000 to 200,000 clones; around an eighth were detected once. The ten largest make up less than 0.7% of the sample.

Each donor gave one peripheral blood draw, averaging approximately 0.12 L, which was collected into heparinised tubes. Using a panel that included CD45RO, CCR7, CD25, CD127, CD95 and CD27, naive, central memory, regulatory and stem cell-like memory CD4+ T cells were sorted on a BD FACSAria II. All sorted populations exceeded 95% purity. PBMCs were isolated immediately by Lymphoprep density gradient centrifugation and stained directly without culture. So that batch effects would be minimized, each experiment stained and sorted samples in pairs, pairing one healthy donor with one patient. The data derive from a study of beta chain features in type 1 diabetes (dated by TCRdb to between 2018 and 2020). Background for the entire study: No differences in mean age, gender distribution, total cell number or subset yield were found between patients and healthy donors. Across all samples, 90 million to 130 million sorted cells were examined, and cell number per subset correlated strongly with RNA yield. In the study, recently diagnosed type 1 diabetes patients and matched healthy donors were compared on the TCRB repertoires of their sorted circulating CD4+ T cell subsets. Naive and central memory subsets were obtained from all 30 or so donors, but regulatory and stem cell-like memory subsets were isolated from only 8 patients and roughly 8 healthy donors.

The germline V gene encodes CDR1 KGHSH and CDR2 LQKENI. The CDR3 sequence holds 17 residues, the cysteine and phenylalanine included. The only DNA kept is the CDR3, 51 bases in frame from the first base. The germline V and J ends show losses of 5 bases and 0 bases respectively, and no gene match explains 9 bases of the junction. The full study reports these points: At VDJ recombination sites, type 1 diabetes patients had fewer insertions and more deleted nucleotides, which implies abnormalities in thymic rearrangement. Type 1 diabetes patients showed a moderate but significant shortening of TCRB CDR3 length in all four CD4+ subsets. Naive, central memory and regulatory TCRB repertoires appeared more similar among patients than among healthy donors. HLA sub-analyses involved small numbers of individuals, so any influence of HLA type on TCRB rearrangement remained unresolved. PCR might favor shorter templates, but patient and control samples were amplified and corrected together, so any skew would affect both groups equally. Sequencing cDNA rather than genomic DNA could over-represent highly expressing activated cells, although activation and CD3 levels did not differ between groups.

Input material: central memory CD4+ T cells from blood. The chain is made from TRBV18 and TRBJ1-5; TRBD1 agrees with 8 junctional bases. This receptor was obtained from a woman aged 18-29 years in good health. Here is the DNA: TGTGCCAGCTCAGACGGACAGGGTTTAGGTAGCAATCAGCCCCAGCATTTT. It specifies CASSDGQGLGSNQPQHF.